This entry lists 32 T cell receptor beta chains sequenced from one sample in a study of radiation and T cells in renal cell carcinoma. The table came from immunoSEQ multiplex PCR; TCRdb's copy has only in-frame clones and leaves some out. The sample shows 100,000 to 150,000 clones, around 82% of them seen only once. Time point noted: blood 2 weeks post-SBRT. The treatment: 15 Gy SBRT to primary tumor, nephrectomy 4 weeks later. The starting material was blood, obtained from a patient whose treatment included radiotherapy and nephrectomy. These receptor sequences come from a man in his fifties or sixties with renal cell carcinoma.

V and J are TRBV18 and TRBJ2-7; D is perhaps TRBD2 (5 bases). CDR1 and CDR2 from the germline V gene are KGHSH and LQKENI. The CDR3 is 14 residues long. Trimming cost V 2 bases and J 1 base, with 9 bases left between them. Written as DNA, the CDR3 is TGTGCCAGCTCACCATCGAGGGTTTCCTACGAGCAGTACTTC. Translation gives CASSPSRVSYEQYF.

The chain is built from TRBV19 and TRBJ1-1; a possible D gene is TRBD1 (5 bases). Germline V gene lookup returns CDR1 LNHDA and CDR2 SQIVND (reference sequence). V lost 11 bases and J 5 bases, leaving 18 bases between the germline ends. This CDR3 has 13 amino acids. CDR3 loop: CACTTQGVTEAFF. CDR3 bases: TGTGCCTGTACGACCCAGGGTGTAACTGAAGCTTTCTTT.

The chain couples TRBV10-3 to TRBJ2-7; 7 positions match TRBD1. The CDR3 loop spans 13 amino acids. Unmatched junction bases numbered 5, after V lost 6 bases and J lost 3 bases. Germline assignment: CDR1 ENHRY and CDR2 SYGVKD. Written as DNA, the CDR3 is TGTGCCATCAGGGGACAGACTAACTACGAGCAGTACTTC. It yields the protein CAIRGQTNYEQYF.

This clone has just one count. The J gene is TRBJ2-3, the V gene TRBV5-6, with TRBD2 identical over 9 bases. Trimming cost V 2 bases and J 2 bases; bases outside gene matches: 3. The CDR3 is made up of 15 amino acids. Germline CDR1 and CDR2: SGHDT and YYEEEE. The CDR3 DNA reads as TGTGCCAGCAGCTTACTAGCGGGCCTCACAGATACGCAGTATTTT. It specifies CASSLLAGLTDTQYF.

V is TRBV9 and J is TRBJ2-2; D is uncertain. CDR1 and CDR2 (germline): SGDLS, YYNGEE. This CDR3 has 14 residues. The V end was cut by 0 bases, the J end by 6 bases, with 9 bases between. DNA for the CDR3: TGTGCCAGCAGCGTAGCTTTTGCTTCCGGGGAGCTGTTTTTT. This translates into CASSVAFASGELFF.

The J gene is TRBJ2-7, the V gene TRBV5-4; 9 nucleotides match TRBD2. The CDR3 sequence is 17 residues long. V was pared by 1 base and J by 2 bases, with 10 bases of the junction left unmatched. Germline lookup yields CDR1 SGHNT and CDR2 YYREEE (reference sequence). The CDR3 sequence: CASSLYRGGRAAYEQYF. CDR3 bases: TGTGCCAGCAGCTTGTACCGAGGCGGGAGGGCTGCCTACGAGCAGTACTTC. Full variable domain (outside the CDR3, taken from reference TRBV5-4 and TRBJ2-7): ETGVTQSPTHLIKTRGQQVTLRCSSQSGHNTVSWYQQALGQGPQFIFQYYREEENGRGNFPPRFSGLQFPNYSSELNVNALELDDSALYLCASSLYRGGRAAYEQYFGPGTRLTVT.

V is TRBV5-1 and J is TRBJ2-7, with TRBD1 identical over 7 bases. Trimming cost V 6 bases and J 2 bases; bases outside gene matches: 5. Per germline, CDR1 SGHRS and CDR2 YFSETQ. The CDR3 is 13 amino acids. CDR3 loop: CASNRDRTYEQYF. The CDR3 region has the DNA TGCGCCAGCAACCGGGACAGAACCTACGAGCAGTACTTC.

The V gene is TRBV2, the J gene TRBJ2-3; a possible D gene is TRBD2 (6 bases). Trimming took 6 bases from V and 5 from J, leaving 9 bases between them. This CDR3 contains 12 residues. Per germline, CDR1 SNHLY and CDR2 FYNNEI. CDR3 amino acids: CASRVGGDTQYF. CDR3 nucleotides: TGTGCCAGCAGGGTCGGGGGAGATACGCAGTATTTT.

CDR3 amino acids: CASSGDSYEQYF. CDR3 nucleotides: TGTGCCAGCAGTGGGGACTCCTACGAGCAGTACTTC. The chain uses TRBV2 and TRBJ2-7, with D unclear. The V gene's germline CDR1 is SNHLY and CDR2 FYNNEI. The CDR3 is made up of 12 amino acids. Trimming removed 4 bases from V and 0 bases from J, with 4 bases in between.

This clone showed up just once. This chain links TRBV15 with TRBJ1-2; D is uncertain. V lost 6 bases, J lost 2 bases, and 13 bases lay in between. Germline loops: CDR1 LNHNV, CDR2 YYDKDF (reference sequence). The length of the CDR3 is 14 residues. The CDR3 DNA reads TGTGCCACCAGTTCGCGGGAGACCAACTATGGCTACACCTTC. Translation: CATSSRETNYGYTF.

The V and J genes are TRBV10-3 and TRBJ2-5; tentatively, D is TRBD1 (6 bases). Trimming took off 5 bases at V and 0 bases at J, with 13 bases between the two ends. CDR3 length equals 15 residues. Germline lookup yields CDR1 ENHRY and CDR2 SYGVKD. CDR3 DNA: TGTGCCATCAGTACCTCCAAGGGGGACCAAGAGACCCAGTACTTC. It encodes CAISTSKGDQETQYF.

The V call is TRBV7-2, the J call TRBJ1-4; 9 positions match TRBD1. This CDR3 has 17 residues. CDR1 and CDR2 (germline): SGHTA, FQGNSA. Trimming took 3 bases from V and 4 from J; bases not matched to a gene: 9. Written as DNA, the CDR3 is TGTGCCAGCAGCTTTAGGACAGGGGCTATCGGTAATGAAAAACTGTTTTTT. Its protein product is CASSFRTGAIGNEKLFF.

The chain links TRBV5-1 to TRBJ2-2, with 8 nucleotides matching TRBD1. Germline V gene lookup returns CDR1 SGHRS and CDR2 YFSETQ. The trim removed 7 bases at V and 6 bases at J, leaving 8 bases unmatched. This CDR3 has 14 amino acids. The CDR3 sequence is CASAGGWGAGELFF. CDR3 coding DNA: TGCGCCAGCGCAGGGGGCTGGGGCGCCGGGGAGCTGTTTTTT.

Only a few counts were recorded for this clone. The chain has TRBV4-3 and TRBJ1-2; no clear D. The CDR3 is 13 amino acids. Trimming took off 1 base at V and 7 bases at J, with 10 bases between the two ends. Germline V lookup: CDR1 LGHNA, CDR2 YSLEER. CDR3 nucleotides: TGCGCCAGCAGCCAAGGCCTGGGAAGTGGCTACACCTTC. The encoded protein is CASSQGLGSGYTF.

The J gene is TRBJ2-5, the V gene TRBV5-4; D possibly corresponds to TRBD2 (6 bases). Germline V gives CDR1 SGHNT, CDR2 YYREEE (reference sequence). CDR3 length: 17 residues. With 1 base removed from V and 0 bases from J, the gap between germline ends came to 16 bases. The CDR3 protein is CASSLYIRERNQETQYF. CDR3 bases: TGTGCCAGCAGCTTGTATATCCGGGAGAGGAACCAAGAGACCCAGTACTTC.

J is TRBJ1-2 and V is TRBV5-1; 7 nucleotides line up with TRBD1. Germline CDR1 and CDR2: SGHRS and YFSETQ. The CDR3 length is 15 residues. Trimming took 0 bases from V and 2 from J; bases not matched to a gene: 4. CDR3 residues: CASSLGTGENYGYTF. CDR3 DNA sequence: TGCGCCAGCAGCTTGGGGACAGGAGAGAACTATGGCTACACCTTC.

The genes are TRBV5-5 and TRBJ2-4, with unresolved D. The CDR3 consists of 13 residues. Deletions cut 0 bases from V and 5 bases from J, with 6 bases between. Germline CDR1 is SGHKS and CDR2 is YYEKEE (reference sequence). The chain's CDR3 is CASSLGGQNIQYF. In nucleotides, the CDR3 is TGTGCCAGCAGCTTGGGCGGTCAAAACATTCAGTACTTC.

The rearrangement links TRBV7-8 to TRBJ2-4; 16 positions match TRBD2. The CDR3 spans 18 residues. Germline V gene sequence: CDR1 SGHVS, CDR2 FQNEAQ. The ends lost 5 bases at V and 7 bases at J; junction bases unmatched: 11. CDR3 loop: CASSLSGTSGGAPNIQYF. The CDR3, as DNA: TGTGCCAGCAGCCTATCCGGGACTAGCGGGGGGGCCCCTAACATTCAGTACTTC.

The DNA for the CDR3 is TGTGCCAGCAGCCCACGACAGGGCGAGGGAAACACCATATATTTT. This gives the protein CASSPRQGEGNTIYF. The V call is TRBV7-9, the J call TRBJ1-3, with 7 nucleotides matching TRBD1. The CDR3 covers 15 residues. V shed 5 bases and J 4 bases; nucleotides not matched to a gene: 8. CDR1 and CDR2 (germline): SEHNR, FQNEAQ (reference sequence).

The chain employs TRBV9 and TRBJ2-1; no reliable D call. The V gene lost 4 bases and the J gene lost 6 bases, with 8 bases spanning the gap. The germline CDR1 and CDR2 sequences are SGDLS and YYNGEE. The CDR3 has 12 residues. The CDR3 DNA reads as TGTGCCAGCAGCATCCCCCCCAATGAGCAGTTCTTC. Residues: CASSIPPNEQFF.

The CDR3 reads CASSLSRTDTQYF. In DNA, the CDR3 is TGTGCCAGCAGCTTATCGAGGACCGATACGCAGTATTTT. V is TRBV7-3 and J is TRBJ2-3; D not resolved. Germline-derived CDR1 and CDR2 are SGHTA and FQGTGA. This CDR3 spans 13 amino acids. V lost 2 bases to trimming and J lost 6 bases, with 9 bases between them.

This clone has a single count. The rearrangement links TRBV2 to TRBJ2-1, with a weak D call TRBD2 (5 bases). Trimming removed 8 bases from V and 5 bases from J, with 16 bases in between. The CDR3 has 14 residues. Germline CDR1 and CDR2: SNHLY and FYNNEI. This CDR3 reads CASLQRQENNEQFF. Written as DNA, the CDR3 is TGTGCCAGCCTTCAGCGGCAAGAAAACAATGAGCAGTTCTTC.

The chain joins TRBV28 to TRBJ1-3, with D hard to call. V was trimmed by 6 bases and J by 0 bases, leaving 12 bases between them. Germline lookup yields CDR1 MDHEN and CDR2 SYDVKM. The CDR3 spans 15 residues. The CDR3 nucleotides read TGTGCCAGCAGCCCCCCGTTGAGCTCTGGAAACACCATATATTTT. Protein: CASSPPLSSGNTIYF.

This clone was seen just once. The chain recombines TRBV18 with TRBJ2-3, with 15 bases identical to TRBD2. The CDR3 spans 17 residues. CDR1 is KGHSH, CDR2 LQKENI, per germline. V lost 3 bases, J lost 0 bases, and 1 base stayed unmatched. The chain's CDR3 is CASSPGLAGGSTDTQYF. CDR3 coding DNA: TGTGCCAGCTCACCGGGACTAGCGGGAGGAAGCACAGATACGCAGTATTTT. The entire variable domain, with the rest obtained from reference TRBV18 and TRBJ2-3, is as follows: NAGVMQNPRHLVRRRGQEARLRCSPMKGHSHVYWYRQLPEEGLKFMVYLQKENIIDESGMPKERFSAEFPKEGPSILRIQQVVRGDSAAYFCASSPGLAGGSTDTQYFGPGTRLTVL.

The chain has TRBV5-1 and TRBJ1-1; 7 bases align to TRBD1. V lost 0 bases to trimming and J lost 4 bases; unmatched junction nucleotides: 12. Germline CDR1 reads SGHRS; CDR2 reads YFSETQ. The CDR3 extends over 17 amino acids. The CDR3 loop is CASSLGLGRGLVTEAFF. The CDR3, as DNA: TGCGCCAGCAGCTTGGGTTTGGGCAGGGGGTTGGTCACTGAAGCTTTCTTT.

This sequence joins TRBV10-2 and TRBJ1-2; D may be TRBD1 (5 bases). Germline CDR1 WSHSY, CDR2 SAAADI. The CDR3 extends over 13 amino acids. Trimming left V 0 bases short and J 7 bases short, with 9 bases between. The CDR3 DNA sequence: TGCGCCAGCAGTGAGTCGGGGGTGGCTGGCTACACCTTC. Protein: CASSESGVAGYTF.

The chain employs TRBV28 and TRBJ1-2, with TRBD1 identical over 7 bases. The CDR3 covers 13 residues. V dropped 4 bases and J dropped 4; count of bases not matched to a gene: 3. In germline, CDR1 is MDHEN, CDR2 SYDVKM. The CDR3: CASSSGTVYGYTF. The CDR3 DNA is TGTGCCAGCAGTTCCGGGACAGTCTATGGCTACACCTTC.

V usage is TRBV9 and J usage is TRBJ2-2, with 8 nucleotides matching TRBD2. J lost 6 bases, V lost 0 bases, and 7 bases had no gene match. CDR3 length: 16 amino acids. CDR1 and CDR2 (germline): SGDLS, YYNGEE. The CDR3: CASSVEGLVSSGELFF. The CDR3 nucleotides read TGTGCCAGCAGCGTAGAGGGACTAGTATCGTCCGGGGAGCTGTTTTTT.

The chain combines TRBV4-1 with TRBJ1-5; D unresolved. V lost 0 bases and J lost 6, with 6 bases in between. Germline-derived CDR1 and CDR2 are MGHRA and YSYEKL. CDR3 length: 13 amino acids. The CDR3 region is CASSQDRVQPQHF. DNA for the CDR3: TGCGCCAGCAGCCAAGATAGAGTTCAGCCCCAGCATTTT.

This chain joins TRBV19 and TRBJ1-4; 9 nucleotides align to TRBD1. The CDR3 totals 15 residues. The V gene end was trimmed by 5 bases and the J gene end by 7 bases; junction bases not matched to a gene: 8. Germline CDR1 LNHDA, CDR2 SQIVND (reference sequence). The CDR3 spells CASSSHRGRREKLFF. In nucleotides, the CDR3 is TGTGCCAGTAGTTCTCACAGGGGGCGGCGTGAAAAACTGTTTTTT.

In this sample, this clone turned up once. The gene calls are TRBV7-3 and TRBJ2-1; a weak D match, TRBD1 (6 bases). This CDR3 spans 13 amino acids. V was pared by 5 bases and J by 5 bases, with 10 bases between. Germline lookup yields CDR1 SGHTA and CDR2 FQGTGA. The CDR3 loop reads CASSQRTDNEQFF. The CDR3 bases are TGTGCCAGCAGCCAGAGGACAGACAATGAGCAGTTCTTC.

The rearrangement uses TRBV7-2 and TRBJ1-1; D is ambiguous. The CDR3 totals 14 residues. In germline, CDR1 is SGHTA, CDR2 FQGNSA. V was shortened by 3 bases and J by 1 base, with 9 bases between the two germline ends. CDR3 in DNA: TGTGCCAGCAGCTTGGAGTTCACGAACACTGAAGCTTTCTTT. Translating gives CASSLEFTNTEAFF.